A selection of T cell receptor beta chains follows, all from one sample in a study of early T cells in non-severe SARS-CoV-2 infection. Using its own MiXCR run on the 5' RACE reads, TCRdb lists one record per CDR3 protein. Of around 30,000 distinct CDR3 sequences listed, more than 4.5% are singletons. Sequencing input: whole blood. The source of these receptors is an adult who was a healthcare worker with PCR-confirmed SARS-CoV-2 infection or an uninfected control (not recorded which). Each CDR3 is given without its conserved first and last residue. A D gene is named only where the DNA matches it firmly. Part of the rows lack a size; the others show once, few, many or a class for expanded clones.

j_gene,v_gene,d_gene,abundance,CDR3aa
TRBJ2-2,TRBV12-3/TRBV12-4,-,many,ASTYDKYTGELF
TRBJ1-6,TRBV2,-,-,ASSESFRQIVENSPLH
TRBJ2-3,TRBV20-1,-,many,SAPPLQGSGTDTQY
TRBJ2-7,TRBV28,-,few,ASMSRGQLTYEQY
TRBJ2-2,TRBV6-5,-,many,ASSYSGAGGVNTGELF
TRBJ2-3,TRBV29-1,-,few,SALDGSTDTQY
TRBJ2-1,TRBV15,-,few,ATSRDFSDEQF
TRBJ2-1,TRBV18,TRBD2,many,ASSRQLASGSNEQF
TRBJ1-6,TRBV12-3/TRBV12-4,TRBD1,many,ASSLGQDYSPLH
TRBJ2-1,TRBV20-1,TRBD1,many,SAQHRGYNNEQF